This T cell receptor beta chain emerged from a study of blood T cell repertoires in COVID-19. At the level of the study: The United States, Italy and Spain were the sources of the acute and convalescent COVID-19 samples.

V dropped 3 bases and J dropped 6; count of bases not matched to a gene: 10. The CDR3 length is 16 residues. Looked up from germline, CDR1 is LGHDT and CDR2 is YNNKEL (reference sequence). In the study's own analysis: Using reference gene primer amplification, nucleated cell counts were estimated. The protocol was immunoSEQ multiplex PCR, while the TCRdb copy is restricted to in-frame clones and leaves out a portion. V and J calls and clone size follow that table, whereas D and trimming were derived from the DNA. The sample lists roughly 480,000 clones, approximately 92% occurring once. While infection was still active, Seattle patients were enrolled and then followed longitudinally.

The V gene is TRBV3-1 (or the pseudogene TRBV3-2), the J gene TRBJ2-7; 11 nucleotides match TRBD2. The sequence came from a young man with COVID-19, enrolled during active disease. Specimen: peripheral blood. This chain's CDR3 is CASSQSLASGRFEQYF. CDR3 coding DNA: TGTGCCAGCAGCCAGAGTCTGGCTAGCGGGAGGTTCGAGCAGTACTTC.